This T cell receptor beta chain comes out of a study of T cell changes during pregnancy in multiple sclerosis. Germline assignment: CDR1 SGHNT and CDR2 YYREEE (reference sequence). V was trimmed by 4 bases and J by 4 bases, leaving 15 bases between them. This CDR3 region has 14 residues. The assay was immunoSEQ multiplex PCR, and TCRdb's table has in-frame clones only and misses some. The table has some 99,000 clones, about 90% seen once. The specimen comprised peripheral blood, sampled after pregnancy. The gene calls are TRBV5-4 and TRBJ2-7; a possible D gene is TRBD2 (6 bases). The sequence was obtained from a female donor in good health, enrolled as a control in a pregnancy study. The CDR3 nucleotides read TGTGCCAGCAGCCCGGCGGGACTGGTATACGAGCAGTACTTC. Protein: CASSPAGLVYEQYF.